This TCR beta chain was retrieved from a study of blood T cell repertoires in COVID-19. Looking at the study overall: COVID-19 samples from acute and convalescent phases originated in the United States, Italy and Spain. PBMCs, B-cell-depleted T cells, or T cells provided the cDNA or gDNA that made up the material.

The CDR3 is made up of 14 amino acids. The V segment lost 2 bases and the J segment 6 bases; nucleotides outside the gene matches: 7. Germline CDR1 SGHTS, CDR2 YDEGEE. The assay was immunoSEQ multiplex PCR, and TCRdb's table has in-frame clones only and misses some. The repertoire includes about 70,000 clones, 75% to 90% of them detected once, and about 40% sits in the top ten. The rearrangement uses TRBV5-8 and TRBJ1-2; 7 nucleotides align to TRBD1. This receptor was taken from a woman of 80 years or more with active or convalescent COVID-19. The sample taken for sequencing was peripheral blood. CDR3 DNA sequence: TGTGCCAGCAGCTTTTCGACAGGGCCAAATGGCTACACCTTC. Protein: CASSFSTGPNGYTF.